A single TCR beta chain is shown here with its context. The treatment is: oral pan-JAK inhibitor, 5-10 mg twice daily. TCR sequencing used cDNA made by reverse transcription of extracted RNA. Method: immunoSEQ multiplex PCR; TCRdb's copy keeps in-frame clones and lacks some. The sample carries approximately 140,000 clones, 65% to 90% recorded once. The data originate from a study of CD8+ T cells in alopecia areata. Overall study: Treatment of the treated patients consisted of oral tofacitinib, 5 to 10 mg twice daily.

Trimming removed 5 bases from V and 2 bases from J, with 10 bases in between. The CDR3 is made up of 13 amino acids. Germline V gene lookup returns CDR1 LNHDA and CDR2 SQIVND (reference sequence). This TCR derives from a human donor with alopecia areata. The chain employs TRBV19 and TRBJ2-7; D unclear. Sequences were derived from CD8+ T cells sorted from blood, sampled at week 4, from a patient treated with tofacitinib. In DNA form, the CDR3 reads TGTGCCAGTAGTGTGGACCCAGCCTACGAGCAGTACTTC. Translation: CASSVDPAYEQYF.